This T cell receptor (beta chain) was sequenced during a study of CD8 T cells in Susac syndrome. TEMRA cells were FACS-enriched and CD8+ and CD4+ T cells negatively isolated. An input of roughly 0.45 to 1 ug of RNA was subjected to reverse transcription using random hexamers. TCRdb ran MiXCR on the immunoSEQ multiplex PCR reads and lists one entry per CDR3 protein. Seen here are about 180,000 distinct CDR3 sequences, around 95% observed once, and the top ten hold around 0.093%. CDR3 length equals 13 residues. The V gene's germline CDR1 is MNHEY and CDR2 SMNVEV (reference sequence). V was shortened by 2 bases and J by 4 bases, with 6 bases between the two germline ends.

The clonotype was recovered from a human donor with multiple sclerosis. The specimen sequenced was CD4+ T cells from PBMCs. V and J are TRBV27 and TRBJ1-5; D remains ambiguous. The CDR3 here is CASSLIRNQPQHF. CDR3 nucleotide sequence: TGTGCCAGCAGTTTAATTCGAAATCAGCCCCAGCATTTT.